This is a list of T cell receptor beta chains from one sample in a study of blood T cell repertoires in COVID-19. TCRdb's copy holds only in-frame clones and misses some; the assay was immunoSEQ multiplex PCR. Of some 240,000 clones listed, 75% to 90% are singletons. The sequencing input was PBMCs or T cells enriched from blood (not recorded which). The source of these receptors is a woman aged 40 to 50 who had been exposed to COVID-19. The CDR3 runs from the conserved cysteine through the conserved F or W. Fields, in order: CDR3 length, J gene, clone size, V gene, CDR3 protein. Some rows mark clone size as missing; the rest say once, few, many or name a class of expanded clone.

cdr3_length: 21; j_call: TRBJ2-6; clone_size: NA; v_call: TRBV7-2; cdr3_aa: CASSLALPGTASDSGANVLTF
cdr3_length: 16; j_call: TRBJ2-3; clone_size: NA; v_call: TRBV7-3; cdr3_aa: CASSLGRDTGTDTQYF
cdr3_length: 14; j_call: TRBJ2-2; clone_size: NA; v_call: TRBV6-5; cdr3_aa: CASSQLAEPGELFF
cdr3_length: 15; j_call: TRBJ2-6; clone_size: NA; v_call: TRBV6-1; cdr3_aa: CASSDGTSGANVLTF
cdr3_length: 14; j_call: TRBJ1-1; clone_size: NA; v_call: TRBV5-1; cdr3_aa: CASSLVLSGREAFF
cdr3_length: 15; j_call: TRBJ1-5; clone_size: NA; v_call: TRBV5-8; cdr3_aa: CASILPGYSDQPQHF
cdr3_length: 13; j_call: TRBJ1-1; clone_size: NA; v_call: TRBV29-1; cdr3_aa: CSVDGQPNTEAFF
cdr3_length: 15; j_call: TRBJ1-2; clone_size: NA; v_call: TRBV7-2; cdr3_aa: CASSLVETGNYGYTF
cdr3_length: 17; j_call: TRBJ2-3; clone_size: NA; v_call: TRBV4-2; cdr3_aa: CASSPTGSGISTDTQYF
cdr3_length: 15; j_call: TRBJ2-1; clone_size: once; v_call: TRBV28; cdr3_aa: CASNQDWGQHNEQFF
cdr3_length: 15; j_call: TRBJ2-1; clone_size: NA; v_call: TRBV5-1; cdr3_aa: CASSFSVGGPYEQFF
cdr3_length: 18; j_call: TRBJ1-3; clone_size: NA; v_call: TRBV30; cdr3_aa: CAWTLGGNVRGSGNTIYF
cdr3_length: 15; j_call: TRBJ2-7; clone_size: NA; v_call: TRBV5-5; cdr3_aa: CASSLGFQGANEQYF
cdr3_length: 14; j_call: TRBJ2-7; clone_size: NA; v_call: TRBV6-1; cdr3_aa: CASSDHGISYEQYF
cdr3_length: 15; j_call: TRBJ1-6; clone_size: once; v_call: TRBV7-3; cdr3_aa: CASSLTGGYNSPLHF
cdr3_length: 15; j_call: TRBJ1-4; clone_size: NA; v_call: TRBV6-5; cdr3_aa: CASSLHSPTNEKLFF
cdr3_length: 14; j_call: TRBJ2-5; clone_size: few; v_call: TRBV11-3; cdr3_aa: CASSKRDSQETQYF
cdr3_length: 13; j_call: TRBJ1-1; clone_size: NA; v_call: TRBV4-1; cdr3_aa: CASSQVTDTEAFF
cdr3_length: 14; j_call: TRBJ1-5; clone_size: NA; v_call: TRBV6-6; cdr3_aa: CASREGQGTQPQHF